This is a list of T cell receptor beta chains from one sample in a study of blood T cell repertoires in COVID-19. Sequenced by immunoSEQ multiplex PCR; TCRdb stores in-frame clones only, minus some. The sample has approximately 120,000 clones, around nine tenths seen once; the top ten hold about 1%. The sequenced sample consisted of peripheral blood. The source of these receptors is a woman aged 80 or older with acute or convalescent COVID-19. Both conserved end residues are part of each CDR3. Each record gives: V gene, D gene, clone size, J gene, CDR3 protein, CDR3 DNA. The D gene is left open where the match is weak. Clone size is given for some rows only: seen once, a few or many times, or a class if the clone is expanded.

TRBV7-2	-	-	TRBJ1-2	CASSDRIYGYTF	TGTGCCAGCTCAGACAGGATCTATGGCTACACCTTC
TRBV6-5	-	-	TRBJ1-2	CASSSGERRYTF	TGTGCCAGCAGTTCCGGGGAAAGACGCTACACCTTC
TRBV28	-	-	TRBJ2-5	CASSLRRVQETQYF	TGTGCCAGCAGTTTACGCAGGGTACAAGAGACCCAGTACTTC
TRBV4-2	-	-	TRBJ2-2	CASSQERRAGVGTGELFF	TGTGCCAGCAGCCAAGAACGTAGGGCAGGGGTAGGGACCGGGGAGCTGTTTTTT
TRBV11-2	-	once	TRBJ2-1	CASSFIQGNEQFF	TGTGCCAGCAGCTTTATTCAGGGGAATGAGCAGTTCTTC
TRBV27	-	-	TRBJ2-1	CAGSIGVRIYNEQFF	TGTGCCGGATCCATTGGCGTGAGGATCTACAATGAGCAGTTCTTC
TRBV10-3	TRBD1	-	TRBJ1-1	CAISERTGGGTEAFF	TGTGCCATCAGTGAAAGGACAGGGGGCGGAACTGAAGCTTTCTTT
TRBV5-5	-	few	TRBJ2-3	CASSLGRNTDTQYF	TGTGCCAGCAGCTTGGGCAGGAACACAGATACGCAGTATTTT
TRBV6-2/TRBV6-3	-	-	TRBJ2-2	CASSYVWQNTGELFF	TGTGCCAGCAGTTATGTTTGGCAAAACACCGGGGAGCTGTTTTTT
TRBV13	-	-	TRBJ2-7	CASSFTGSQSSYEQYF	TGTGCCAGCAGCTTTACAGGGTCCCAAAGCTCCTACGAGCAGTACTTC
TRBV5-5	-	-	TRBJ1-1	CASSFLGGGTEAFF	TGTGCCAGCAGCTTCTTGGGGGGAGGGACTGAAGCTTTCTTT
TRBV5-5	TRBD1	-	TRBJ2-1	CASSITGVLINEQFF	TGTGCCAGCAGCATAACAGGGGTTCTCATCAATGAGCAGTTCTTC
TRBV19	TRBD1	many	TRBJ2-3	CASSIQGVSDTQYF	TGTGCCAGTAGTATACAGGGGGTCTCAGATACGCAGTATTTT
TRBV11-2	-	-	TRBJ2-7	CASSLDSMTVYSYEQYF	TGTGCCAGCAGCTTAGATAGCATGACAGTGTACTCCTACGAGCAGTACTTC
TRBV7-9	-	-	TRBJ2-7	CASSLNSMSYEQYF	TGTGCCAGCAGCCTTAATAGTATGTCCTACGAGCAGTACTTC
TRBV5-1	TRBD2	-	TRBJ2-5	CASSYGGSLQETQYF	TGCGCCAGCAGCTATGGCGGGAGCCTACAAGAGACCCAGTACTTC
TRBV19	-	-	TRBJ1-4	CASSIRGGAGEKLFF	TGTGCCAGTAGTATACGGGGGGGCGCCGGTGAAAAACTGTTTTTT
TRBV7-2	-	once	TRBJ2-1	CASSLRQGIYNEQFF	TGTGCCAGCAGCTTAAGGCAGGGGATCTACAATGAGCAGTTCTTC
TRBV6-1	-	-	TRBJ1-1	CASSETWNTEAFF	TGTGCCAGCAGTGAAACTTGGAACACTGAAGCTTTCTTT
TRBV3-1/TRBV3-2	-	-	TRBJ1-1	CASSPSQGNTEAFF	TGTGCCAGCAGCCCCAGCCAGGGGAACACTGAAGCTTTCTTT
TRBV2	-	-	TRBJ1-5	CASSEMADNQPQHF	TGTGCCAGCAGTGAAATGGCAGACAATCAGCCCCAGCATTTT